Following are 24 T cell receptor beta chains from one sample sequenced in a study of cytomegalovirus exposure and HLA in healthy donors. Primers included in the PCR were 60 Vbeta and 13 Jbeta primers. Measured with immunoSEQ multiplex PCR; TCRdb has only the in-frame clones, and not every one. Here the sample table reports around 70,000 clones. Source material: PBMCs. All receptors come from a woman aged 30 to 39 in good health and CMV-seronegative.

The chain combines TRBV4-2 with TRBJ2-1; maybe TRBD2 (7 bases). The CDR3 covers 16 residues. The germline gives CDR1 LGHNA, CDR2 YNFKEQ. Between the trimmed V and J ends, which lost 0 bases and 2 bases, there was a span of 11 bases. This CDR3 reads CASSQDRGGAYNEQFF. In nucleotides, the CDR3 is TGTGCCAGCAGCCAAGATAGGGGGGGGGCCTACAATGAGCAGTTCTTC.

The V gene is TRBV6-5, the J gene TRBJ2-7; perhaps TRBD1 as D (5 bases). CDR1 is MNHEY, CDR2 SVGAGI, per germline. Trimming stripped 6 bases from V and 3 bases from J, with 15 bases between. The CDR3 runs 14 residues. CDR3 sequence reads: CASRTDSAVYEQYF. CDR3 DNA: TGTGCCAGCAGAACCGACAGTGCTGTCTACGAGCAGTACTTC.

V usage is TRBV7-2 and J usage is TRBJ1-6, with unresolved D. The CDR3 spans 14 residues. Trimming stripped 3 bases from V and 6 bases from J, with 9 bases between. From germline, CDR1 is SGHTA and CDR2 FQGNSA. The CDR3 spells CASSLVRLNSPLHF. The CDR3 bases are TGTGCCAGCAGCTTGGTCAGGCTTAATTCACCCCTCCACTTT.

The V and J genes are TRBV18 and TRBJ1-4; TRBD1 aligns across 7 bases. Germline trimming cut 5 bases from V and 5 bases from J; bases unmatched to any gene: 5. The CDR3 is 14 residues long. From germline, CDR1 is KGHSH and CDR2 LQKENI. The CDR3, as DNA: TGTGCCAGCTCAGACAGGGACCAGAATGAAAAACTGTTTTTT. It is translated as CASSDRDQNEKLFF.

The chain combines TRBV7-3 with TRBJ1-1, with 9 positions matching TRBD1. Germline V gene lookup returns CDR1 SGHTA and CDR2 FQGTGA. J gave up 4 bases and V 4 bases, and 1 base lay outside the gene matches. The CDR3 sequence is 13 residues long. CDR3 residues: CASSWDRATEAFF. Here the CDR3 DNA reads TGTGCCAGCAGCTGGGACAGGGCCACTGAAGCTTTCTTT.

CDR3 protein: CASSVVGDSYNEQFF. The DNA for the CDR3 is TGTGCCAGCAGTGTTGTCGGGGATTCCTACAATGAGCAGTTCTTC. The chain couples TRBV6-4 to TRBJ2-1; D possibly corresponds to TRBD2 (5 bases). Per germline, CDR1 MRHNA and CDR2 SNTAGT. The CDR3 totals 15 residues. Trimming removed 4 bases at V and 1 base at J, with 11 bases between.

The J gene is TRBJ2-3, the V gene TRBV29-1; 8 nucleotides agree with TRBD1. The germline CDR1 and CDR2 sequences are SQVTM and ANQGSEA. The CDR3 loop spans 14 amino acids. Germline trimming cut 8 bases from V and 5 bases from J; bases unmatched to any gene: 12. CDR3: CSLEGQGAGDTQYF. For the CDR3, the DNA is TGCAGCTTAGAAGGGCAGGGGGCAGGAGATACGCAGTATTTT.

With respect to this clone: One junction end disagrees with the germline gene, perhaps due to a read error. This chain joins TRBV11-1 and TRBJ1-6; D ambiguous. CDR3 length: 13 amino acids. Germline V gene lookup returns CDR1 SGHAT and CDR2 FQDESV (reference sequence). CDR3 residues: CASSLAAGSPLHF. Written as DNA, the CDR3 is TGTGCCAGCAGCTTAGCTGCGGGGTCACCCCTACACTTT.

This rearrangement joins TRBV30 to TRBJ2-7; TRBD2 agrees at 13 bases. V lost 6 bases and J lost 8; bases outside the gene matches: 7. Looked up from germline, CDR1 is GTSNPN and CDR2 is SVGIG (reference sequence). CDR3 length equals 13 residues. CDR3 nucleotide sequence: TGTGCCTGTTCCGGGACTAGCGGGGTCAAGCAGTACTTC. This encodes CACSGTSGVKQYF.

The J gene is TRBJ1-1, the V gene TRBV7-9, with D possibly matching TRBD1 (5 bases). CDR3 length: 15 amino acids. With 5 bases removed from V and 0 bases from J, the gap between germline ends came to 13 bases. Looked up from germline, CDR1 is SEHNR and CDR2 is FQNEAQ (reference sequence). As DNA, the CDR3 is TGTGCCAGCAGCCTCGGGGGAGGGGTGAACACTGAAGCTTTCTTT. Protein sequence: CASSLGGGVNTEAFF.

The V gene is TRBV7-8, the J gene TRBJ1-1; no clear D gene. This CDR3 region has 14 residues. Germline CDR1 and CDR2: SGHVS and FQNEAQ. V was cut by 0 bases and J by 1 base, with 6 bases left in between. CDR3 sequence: CASSLAHGNTEAFF. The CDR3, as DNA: TGTGCCAGCAGCTTAGCGCACGGGAACACTGAAGCTTTCTTT. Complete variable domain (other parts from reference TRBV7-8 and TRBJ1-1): GAGVSQSPRYKVAKRGQDVALRCDPISGHVSLFWYQQALGQGPEFLTYFQNEAQLDKSGLPSDRFFAERPEGSVSTLKIQRTQQEDSAVYLCASSLAHGNTEAFFGQGTRLTVV.

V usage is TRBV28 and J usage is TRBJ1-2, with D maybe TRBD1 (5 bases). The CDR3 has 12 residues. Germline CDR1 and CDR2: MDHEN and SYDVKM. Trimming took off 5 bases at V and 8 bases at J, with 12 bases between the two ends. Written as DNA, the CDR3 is TGTGCCAGCAGTGTAGCCTCAGGGGGCTACACCTTC. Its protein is CASSVASGGYTF.

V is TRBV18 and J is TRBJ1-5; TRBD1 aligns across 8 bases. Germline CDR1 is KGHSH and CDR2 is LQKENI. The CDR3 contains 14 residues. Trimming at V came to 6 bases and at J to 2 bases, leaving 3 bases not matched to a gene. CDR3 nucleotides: TGTGCCAGCTCGCCGACAGGGGGCAATCAGCCCCAGCATTTT. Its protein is CASSPTGGNQPQHF.

As DNA, the CDR3 is TGCAGCGCCGAGGGACAGGGATCTGTGGATGAGCAGTTCTTC. This encodes CSAEGQGSVDEQFF. The V gene is TRBV29-1, the J gene TRBJ2-1; 9 nucleotides align to TRBD1. The CDR3 length is 14 residues. The trim removed 7 bases at V and 8 bases at J, leaving 12 bases unmatched. The germline V gene has CDR1 SQVTM and CDR2 ANQGSEA.

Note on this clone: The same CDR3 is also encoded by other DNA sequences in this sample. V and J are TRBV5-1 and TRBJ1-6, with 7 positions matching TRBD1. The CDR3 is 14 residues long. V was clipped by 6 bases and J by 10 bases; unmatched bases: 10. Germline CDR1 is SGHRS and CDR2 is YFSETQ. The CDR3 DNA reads TGCGCCAGCAACAGGGGAACAGAGGGGTCACCCCTCCACTTT. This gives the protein CASNRGTEGSPLHF. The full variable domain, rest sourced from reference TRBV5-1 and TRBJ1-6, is KAGVTQTPRYLIKTRGQQVTLSCSPISGHRSVSWYQQTPGQGLQFLFEYFSETQRNKGNFPGRFSGRQFSNSRSEMNVSTLELGDSALYLCASNRGTEGSPLHFGNGTRLTVT.

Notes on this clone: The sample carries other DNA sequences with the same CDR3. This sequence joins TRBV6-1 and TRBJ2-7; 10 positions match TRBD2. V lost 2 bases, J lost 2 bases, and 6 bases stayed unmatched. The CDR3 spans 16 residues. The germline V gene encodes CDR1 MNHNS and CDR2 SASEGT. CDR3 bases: TGTGCCAGCAGTGAACAGAGCGGGGGGGCAGCCTACGAGCAGTACTTC. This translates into CASSEQSGGAAYEQYF.

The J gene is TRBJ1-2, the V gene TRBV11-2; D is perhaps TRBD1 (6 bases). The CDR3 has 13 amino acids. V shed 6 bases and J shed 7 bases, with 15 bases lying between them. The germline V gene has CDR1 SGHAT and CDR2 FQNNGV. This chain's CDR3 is CASRETGKSGYTF. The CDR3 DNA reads TGTGCCAGCAGGGAAACAGGGAAATCTGGCTACACCTTC. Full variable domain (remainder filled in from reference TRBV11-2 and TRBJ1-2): EAGVAQSPRYKIIEKRQSVAFWCNPISGHATLYWYQQILGQGPKLLIQFQNNGVVDDSQLPKDRFSAERLKGVDSTLKIQPAKLEDSAVYLCASRETGKSGYTFGSGTRLTVV.

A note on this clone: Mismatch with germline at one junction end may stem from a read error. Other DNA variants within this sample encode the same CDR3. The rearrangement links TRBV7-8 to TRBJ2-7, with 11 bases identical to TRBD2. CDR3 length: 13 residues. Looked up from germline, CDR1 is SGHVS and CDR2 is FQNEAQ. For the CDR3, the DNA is TGTGCTAGCAGCTTAGCGGGAGGGTACGAGCAGTACTTC. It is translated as CASSLAGGYEQYF.

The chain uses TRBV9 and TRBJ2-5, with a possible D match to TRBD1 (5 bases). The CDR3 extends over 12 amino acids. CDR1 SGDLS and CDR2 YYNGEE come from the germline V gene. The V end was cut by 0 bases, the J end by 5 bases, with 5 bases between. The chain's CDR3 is CASSVEGETQYF. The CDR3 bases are TGTGCCAGCAGCGTAGAGGGGGAGACCCAGTACTTC.

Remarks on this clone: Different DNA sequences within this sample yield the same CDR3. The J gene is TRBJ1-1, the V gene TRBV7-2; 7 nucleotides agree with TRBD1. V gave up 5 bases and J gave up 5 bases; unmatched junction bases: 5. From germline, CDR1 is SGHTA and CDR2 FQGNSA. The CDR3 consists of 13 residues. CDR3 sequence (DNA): TGTGCCAGCAGCCCCTACAGGGGAACTGAAGCTTTCTTT. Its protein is CASSPYRGTEAFF.

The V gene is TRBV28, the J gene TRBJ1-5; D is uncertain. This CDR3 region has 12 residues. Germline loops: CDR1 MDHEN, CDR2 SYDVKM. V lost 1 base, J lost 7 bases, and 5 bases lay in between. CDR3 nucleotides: TGTGCCAGCAGTTTATTGGGCCAGCCCCAGCATTTT. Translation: CASSLLGQPQHF.

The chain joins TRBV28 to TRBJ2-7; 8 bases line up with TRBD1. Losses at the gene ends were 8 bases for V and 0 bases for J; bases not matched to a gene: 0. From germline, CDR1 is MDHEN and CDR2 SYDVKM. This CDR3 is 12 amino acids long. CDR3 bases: TGTGCCAGCCAGGGGGCCTCCTACGAGCAGTACTTC. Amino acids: CASQGASYEQYF.

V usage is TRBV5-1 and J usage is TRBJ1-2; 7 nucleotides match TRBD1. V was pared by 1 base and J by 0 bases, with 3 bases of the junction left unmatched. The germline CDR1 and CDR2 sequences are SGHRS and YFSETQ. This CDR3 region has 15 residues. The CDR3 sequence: CASSLRTGANYGYTF. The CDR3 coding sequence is TGCGCCAGCAGCTTGAGGACAGGTGCTAACTATGGCTACACCTTC.

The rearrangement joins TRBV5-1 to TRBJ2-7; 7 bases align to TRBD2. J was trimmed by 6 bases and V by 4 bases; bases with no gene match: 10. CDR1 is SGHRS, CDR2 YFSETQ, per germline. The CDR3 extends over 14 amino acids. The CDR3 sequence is CASSNGLGGREQYF. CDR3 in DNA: TGCGCCAGCAGCAACGGACTGGGAGGGCGCGAGCAGTACTTC.